This T cell receptor (gamma chain) was documented in a study of Vδ1+ human thymocytes. Overall study findings and caveats: Highly polyclonal TRG and TRD repertoires with Gaussian CDR3 length distributions appeared in thymus. Despite high sort purity, about a fifth of thymic T cell receptor delta sequences were Vdelta2.

This clone was counted between two and nine times. Its matching antigen is unknown. RNA was extracted from the cells and then reverse transcribed. Pooled V-gene forward primers with one constant-region reverse primer generated the CDR3 amplicons by multiplex PCR. TCRdb re-analyzed the multiplex PCR reads via CATT. This table has tens of thousands of gamma-chain clones, 20% appearing once. This CDR3 has 13 amino acids. Germline CDR1 VENAVY, CDR2 YDSYNSRV. With 2 bases clipped from V and 9 bases from J, the junction kept 10 bases outside the gene matches. This TCR was recovered from a girl younger than two who had congenital heart surgery. Material: Vdelta1+ gamma-delta thymocytes from the thymus. As to subset: FACS-sorted CD3+ TCRalphabeta- TCRVdelta1+ TCRVdelta2- thymocytes. This sequence joins TRGV8 and TRGJ1 or TRGJ2. The CDR3 DNA reads TGTGCCACCTGGGATATTTCGGAGGGTAAGAAACTCTTT. Encoded protein: CATWDISEGKKLF.